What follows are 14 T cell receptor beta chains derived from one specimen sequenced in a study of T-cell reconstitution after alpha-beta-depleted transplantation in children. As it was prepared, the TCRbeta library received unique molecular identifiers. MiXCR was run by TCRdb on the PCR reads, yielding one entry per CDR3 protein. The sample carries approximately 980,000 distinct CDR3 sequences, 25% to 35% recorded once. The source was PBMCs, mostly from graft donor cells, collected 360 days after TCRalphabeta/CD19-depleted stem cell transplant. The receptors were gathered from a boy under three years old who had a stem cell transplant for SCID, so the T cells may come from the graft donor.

The CDR3 region is CASSQARTSGGSSTDTQYF. The CDR3 bases are TGTGCCAGCAGCCAAGCCCGGACTAGCGGGGGGTCTAGCACAGATACGCAGTATTTT. The rearrangement joins TRBV4-2 to TRBJ2-3; 14 positions agree with TRBD2. The CDR3 contains 19 residues. In germline, CDR1 is LGHNA, CDR2 YNFKEQ. V was pared by 1 base and J by 0 bases, with 6 bases of the junction left unmatched.

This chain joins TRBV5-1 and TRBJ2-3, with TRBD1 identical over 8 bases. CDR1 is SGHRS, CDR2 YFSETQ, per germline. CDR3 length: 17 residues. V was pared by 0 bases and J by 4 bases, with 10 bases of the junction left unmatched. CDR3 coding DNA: TGCGCCAGCAGCTTGGATCGCCGGACAGGGAGGCCAGATACGCAGTATTTT. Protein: CASSLDRRTGRPDTQYF. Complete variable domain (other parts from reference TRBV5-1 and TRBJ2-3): KAGVTQTPRYLIKTRGQQVTLSCSPISGHRSVSWYQQTPGQGLQFLFEYFSETQRNKGNFPGRFSGRQFSNSRSEMNVSTLELGDSALYLCASSLDRRTGRPDTQYFGPGTRLTVL.

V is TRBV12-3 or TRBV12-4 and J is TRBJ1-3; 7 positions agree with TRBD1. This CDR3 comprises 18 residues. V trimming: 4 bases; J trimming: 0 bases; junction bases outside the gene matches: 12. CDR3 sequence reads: CASSSLNSGGPSGNTIYF. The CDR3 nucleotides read TGTGCCAGCAGTTCCCTGAACTCAGGGGGGCCCTCTGGAAACACCATATATTTT.

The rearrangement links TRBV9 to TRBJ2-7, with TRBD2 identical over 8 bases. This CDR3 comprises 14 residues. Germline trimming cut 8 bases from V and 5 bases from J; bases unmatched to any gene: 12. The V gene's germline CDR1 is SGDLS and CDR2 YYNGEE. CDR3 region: CASRARGGMDEQYF. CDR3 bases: TGTGCCAGTCGGGCCCGGGGGGGCATGGACGAGCAGTACTTC.

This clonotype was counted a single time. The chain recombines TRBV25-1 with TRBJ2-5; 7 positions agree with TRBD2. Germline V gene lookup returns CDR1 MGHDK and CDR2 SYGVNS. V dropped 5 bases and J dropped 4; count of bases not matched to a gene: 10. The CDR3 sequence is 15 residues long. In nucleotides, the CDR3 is TGTGCCAGCAGTCCCGGGACTACCCCTGGAGAGACCCAGTACTTC. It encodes CASSPGTTPGETQYF.

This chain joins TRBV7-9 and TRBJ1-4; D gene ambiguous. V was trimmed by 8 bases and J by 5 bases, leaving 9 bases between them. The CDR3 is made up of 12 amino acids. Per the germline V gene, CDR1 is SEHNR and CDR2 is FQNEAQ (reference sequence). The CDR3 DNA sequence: TGTGCCAGCTCTACTCTGAATGAAAAACTGTTTTTT. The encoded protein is CASSTLNEKLFF.

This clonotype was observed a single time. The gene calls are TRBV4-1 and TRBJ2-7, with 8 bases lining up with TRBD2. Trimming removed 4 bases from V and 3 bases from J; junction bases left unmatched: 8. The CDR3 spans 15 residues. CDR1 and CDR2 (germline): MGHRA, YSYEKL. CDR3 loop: CASSLDPGTSYEQYF. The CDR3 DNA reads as TGCGCCAGCAGCCTAGACCCTGGGACTAGCTACGAGCAGTACTTC.

The chain's CDR3 is CASSRGEAPTEAFF. Here the CDR3 DNA reads TGTGCCAGCAGCCGGGGGGAAGCACCCACTGAAGCTTTCTTT. V gene TRBV7-9 combines with J gene TRBJ1-1; a possible D gene is TRBD1 (5 bases). Trimming shortened V by 5 bases and J by 4 bases, and 14 bases separated the two germline ends. This CDR3 is 14 amino acids long. In germline, CDR1 is SEHNR, CDR2 FQNEAQ (reference sequence). Complete variable domain (other parts from reference TRBV7-9 and TRBJ1-1): DTGVSQNPRHKITKRGQNVTFRCDPISEHNRLYWYRQTLGQGPEFLTYFQNEAQLEKSRLLSDRFSAERPKGSFSTLEIQRTEQGDSAMYLCASSRGEAPTEAFFGQGTRLTVV.

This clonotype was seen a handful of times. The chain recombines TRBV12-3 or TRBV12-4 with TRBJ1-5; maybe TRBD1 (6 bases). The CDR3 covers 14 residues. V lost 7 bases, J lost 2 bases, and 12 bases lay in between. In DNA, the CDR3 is TGTGCCAGCAAGCCCAGGGGTCGCAATCAGCCCCAGCATTTT. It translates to CASKPRGRNQPQHF.

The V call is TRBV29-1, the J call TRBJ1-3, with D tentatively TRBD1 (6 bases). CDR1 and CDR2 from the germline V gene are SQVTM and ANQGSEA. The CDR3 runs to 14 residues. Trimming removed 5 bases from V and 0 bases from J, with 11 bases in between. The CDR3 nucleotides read TGCAGCGTTCATATCAGGGGCTCTGGAAACACCATATATTTT. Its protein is CSVHIRGSGNTIYF.

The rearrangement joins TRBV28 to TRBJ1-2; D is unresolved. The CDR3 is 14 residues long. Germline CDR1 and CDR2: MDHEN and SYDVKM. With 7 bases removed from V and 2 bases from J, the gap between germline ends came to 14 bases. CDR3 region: CASTGGGLNYGYTF. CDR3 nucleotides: TGTGCCAGCACGGGTGGCGGACTCAACTATGGCTACACCTTC.

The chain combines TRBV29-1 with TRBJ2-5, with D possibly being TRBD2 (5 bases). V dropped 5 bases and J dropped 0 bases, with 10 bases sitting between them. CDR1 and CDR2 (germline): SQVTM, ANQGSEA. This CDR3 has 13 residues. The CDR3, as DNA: TGCAGCGTTAATATGAGGGACCAAGAGACCCAGTACTTC. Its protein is CSVNMRDQETQYF.

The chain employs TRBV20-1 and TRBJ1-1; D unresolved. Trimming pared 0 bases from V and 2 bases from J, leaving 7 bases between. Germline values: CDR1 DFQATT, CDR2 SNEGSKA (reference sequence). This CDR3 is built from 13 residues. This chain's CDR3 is CSARDNSNTEAFF. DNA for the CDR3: TGCAGTGCTAGAGATAACAGTAACACTGAAGCTTTCTTT.

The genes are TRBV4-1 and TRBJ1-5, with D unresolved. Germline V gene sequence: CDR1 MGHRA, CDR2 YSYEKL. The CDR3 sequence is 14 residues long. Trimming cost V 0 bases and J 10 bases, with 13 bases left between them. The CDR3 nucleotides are TGCGCCAGCAGCCAAGATCTCGGCCCGGACCCCCAGCATTTT. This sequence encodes CASSQDLGPDPQHF.